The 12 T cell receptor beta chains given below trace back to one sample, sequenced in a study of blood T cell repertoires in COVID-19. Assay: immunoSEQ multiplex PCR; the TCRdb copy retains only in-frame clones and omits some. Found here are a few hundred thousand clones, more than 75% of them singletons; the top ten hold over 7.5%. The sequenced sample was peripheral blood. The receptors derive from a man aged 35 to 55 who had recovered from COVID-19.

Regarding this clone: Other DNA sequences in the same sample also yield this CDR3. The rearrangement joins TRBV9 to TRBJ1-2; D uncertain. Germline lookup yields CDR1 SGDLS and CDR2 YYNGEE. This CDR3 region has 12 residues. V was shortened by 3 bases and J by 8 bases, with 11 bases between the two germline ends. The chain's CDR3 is CASSAGSGGYTF. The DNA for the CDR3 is TGTGCCAGCAGCGCCGGGTCGGGGGGCTACACCTTC. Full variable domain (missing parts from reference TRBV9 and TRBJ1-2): DSGVTQTPKHLITATGQRVTLRCSPRSGDLSVYWYQQSLDQGLQFLIQYYNGEERAKGNILERFSAQQFPDLHSELNLSSLELGDSALYFCASSAGSGGYTFGSGTRLTVV.

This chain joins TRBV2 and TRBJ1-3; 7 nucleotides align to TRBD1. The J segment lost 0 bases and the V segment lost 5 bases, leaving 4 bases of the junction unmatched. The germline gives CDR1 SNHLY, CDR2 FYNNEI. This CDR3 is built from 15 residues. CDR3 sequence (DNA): TGTGCCAGCAGTCGGGACAGCTACTCTGGAAACACCATATATTTT. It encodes CASSRDSYSGNTIYF.

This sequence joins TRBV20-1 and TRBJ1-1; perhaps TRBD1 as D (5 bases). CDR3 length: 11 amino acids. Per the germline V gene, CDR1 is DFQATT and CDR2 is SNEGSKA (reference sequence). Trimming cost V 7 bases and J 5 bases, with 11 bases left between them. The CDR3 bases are TGCAGTGTAGGTGCAGGGACTGAAGCTTTCTTT. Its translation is CSVGAGTEAFF.

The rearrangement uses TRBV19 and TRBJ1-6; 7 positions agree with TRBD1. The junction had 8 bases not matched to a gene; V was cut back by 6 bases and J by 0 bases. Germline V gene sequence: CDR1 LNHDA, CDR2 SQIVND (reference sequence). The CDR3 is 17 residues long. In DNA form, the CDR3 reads TGTGCCAGTAGCCGACAGGGTCTGAGCTCCTATAATTCACCCCTCCACTTT. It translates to CASSRQGLSSYNSPLHF. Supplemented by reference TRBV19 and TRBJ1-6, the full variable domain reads DGGITQSPKYLFRKEGQNVTLSCEQNLNHDAMYWYRQDPGQGLRLIYYSQIVNDFQKGDIAEGYSVSREKKESFPLTVTSAQKNPTAFYLCASSRQGLSSYNSPLHFGNGTRLTVT.

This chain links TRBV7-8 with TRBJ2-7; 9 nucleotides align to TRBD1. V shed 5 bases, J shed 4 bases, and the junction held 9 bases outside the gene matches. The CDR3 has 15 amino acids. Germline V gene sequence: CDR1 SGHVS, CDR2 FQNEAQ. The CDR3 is CASSTPDRGEYEQYF. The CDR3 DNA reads TGTGCCAGCAGCACCCCGGACAGGGGAGAATACGAGCAGTACTTC.

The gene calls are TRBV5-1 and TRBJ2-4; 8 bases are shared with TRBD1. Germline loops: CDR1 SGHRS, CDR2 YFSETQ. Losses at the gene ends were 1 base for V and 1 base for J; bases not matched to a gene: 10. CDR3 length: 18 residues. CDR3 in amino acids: CASSLQRQGIGAKNIQYF. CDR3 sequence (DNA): TGCGCCAGCAGCTTGCAGAGACAGGGGATTGGGGCCAAAAACATTCAGTACTTC.

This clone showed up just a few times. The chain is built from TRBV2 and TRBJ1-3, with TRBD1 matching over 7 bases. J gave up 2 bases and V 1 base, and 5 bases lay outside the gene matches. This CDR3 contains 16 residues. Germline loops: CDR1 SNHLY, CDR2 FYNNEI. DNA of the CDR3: TGTGCCAGCAGTGAAGACTTAACAGGGGCTGGAAACACCATATATTTT. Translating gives CASSEDLTGAGNTIYF.

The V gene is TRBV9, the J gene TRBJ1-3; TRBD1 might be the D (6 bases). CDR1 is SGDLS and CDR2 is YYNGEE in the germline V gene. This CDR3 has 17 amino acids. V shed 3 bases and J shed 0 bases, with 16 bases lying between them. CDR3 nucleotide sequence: TGTGCCAGCAGCGCCCGGGGGGCTATAGACTCTGGAAACACCATATATTTT. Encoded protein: CASSARGAIDSGNTIYF.

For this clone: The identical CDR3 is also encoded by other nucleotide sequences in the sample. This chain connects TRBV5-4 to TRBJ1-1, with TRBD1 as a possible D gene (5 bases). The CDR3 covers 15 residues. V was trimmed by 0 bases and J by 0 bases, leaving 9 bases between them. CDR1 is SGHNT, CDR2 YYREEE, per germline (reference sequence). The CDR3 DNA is TGTGCCAGCAGCTTGGCCGGGGGACTGAACACTGAAGCTTTCTTT. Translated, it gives CASSLAGGLNTEAFF.

The CDR3 region is CASRRGGPVSQETQYF. CDR3 DNA sequence: TGTGCCAGCAGGAGGGGAGGGCCCGTTTCCCAAGAGACCCAGTACTTC. This rearrangement joins TRBV27 to TRBJ2-5; 7 bases agree with TRBD2. Per the germline V gene, CDR1 is MNHEY and CDR2 is SMNVEV (reference sequence). The CDR3 is 16 residues long. V lost 6 bases to trimming and J lost 1 base; unmatched junction nucleotides: 11.

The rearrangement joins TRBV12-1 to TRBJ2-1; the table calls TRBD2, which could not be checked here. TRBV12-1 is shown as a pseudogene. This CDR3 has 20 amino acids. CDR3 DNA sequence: TGTGCCAGCAGCCCTTGCGCGTCGATTAGCGGGGGTAATAAGGACAATGAGCAGTTCTTC. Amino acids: CASSPCASISGGNKDNEQFF.

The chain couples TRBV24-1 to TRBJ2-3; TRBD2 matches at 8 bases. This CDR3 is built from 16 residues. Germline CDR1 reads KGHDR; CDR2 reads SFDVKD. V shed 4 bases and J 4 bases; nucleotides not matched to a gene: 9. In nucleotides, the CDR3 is TGTGCCACCAGTGACCCCGGGAGGGACGTAGCAGATACGCAGTATTTT. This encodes CATSDPGRDVADTQYF.